Following are 26 T cell receptor beta chains from one sample sequenced in a study of blood T cell repertoires in COVID-19. Repertoires were generated with immunoSEQ multiplex PCR, while TCRdb's copy carries only in-frame clones and drops some. The data hold about 130,000 clones, with about 83% observed a single time. The sample consisted of peripheral blood. Every receptor here comes from a human donor in a cohort sampled during active COVID-19.

The rearrangement uses TRBV10-3 and TRBJ1-4; TRBD1 matches at 7 bases. Trimming took 2 bases from V and 8 from J; bases not matched to a gene: 11. Germline-derived CDR1 and CDR2 are ENHRY and SYGVKD. This CDR3 comprises 16 residues. CDR3 loop: CAISEATGALGEKLFF. The CDR3 nucleotides are TGTGCCATCAGTGAGGCTACAGGGGCCCTCGGAGAAAAACTGTTTTTT.

The chain has TRBV6-1 and TRBJ1-1; tentatively, D is TRBD1 (6 bases). V dropped 0 bases and J dropped 6 bases, with 14 bases sitting between them. Looked up from germline, CDR1 is MNHNS and CDR2 is SASEGT. CDR3 size: 15 residues. The CDR3 sequence is CASSEANRASAEAFF. CDR3 DNA: TGTGCCAGCAGTGAAGCGAACAGGGCGTCGGCTGAAGCTTTCTTT.

The rearrangement joins TRBV7-2 to TRBJ2-3, with TRBD1 matching over 7 bases. CDR1 is SGHTA, CDR2 FQGNSA, per germline. The CDR3 has 16 residues. The trim removed 5 bases at V and 4 bases at J, leaving 12 bases unmatched. The CDR3 loop is CASSTRGTVVADTQYF. CDR3 DNA sequence: TGTGCCAGCAGCACCCGAGGGACAGTAGTGGCAGATACGCAGTATTTT. Full variable domain (missing parts from reference TRBV7-2 and TRBJ2-3): GAGVSQSPSNKVTEKGKDVELRCDPISGHTALYWYRQSLGQGLEFLIYFQGNSAPDKSGLPSDRFSAERTGGSVSTLTIQRTQQEDSAVYLCASSTRGTVVADTQYFGPGTRLTVL.

The chain combines TRBV29-1 with TRBJ2-7; D may be TRBD2 (6 bases). Germline V CDR1 and CDR2: SQVTM, ANQGSEA. The CDR3 is made up of 16 amino acids. The ends were cut back, 0 bases at V and 3 bases at J, with 18 bases in the middle. The CDR3 nucleotides read TGCAGCGTTGAAGATCCCGGGGGACCGATAAGCTACGAGCAGTACTTC. Amino acids: CSVEDPGGPISYEQYF.

The chain uses TRBV10-1 and TRBJ2-7, with 7 bases that match TRBD1. The germline V gene encodes CDR1 WNHNN and CDR2 SYGVQD (reference sequence). The length of the CDR3 is 14 residues. After removal of 6 bases from V and 0 bases from J, the junction contained 5 bases not matched to a gene. The chain's CDR3 is CASSRDSFSYEQYF. CDR3 bases: TGCGCCAGCAGCCGGGACAGCTTCTCCTACGAGCAGTACTTC.

The V call is TRBV6-1, the J call TRBJ2-5; 10 bases fit TRBD2. The trim removed 3 bases at V and 4 bases at J, leaving 8 bases unmatched. Germline V gives CDR1 MNHNS, CDR2 SASEGT. This CDR3 comprises 16 residues. The CDR3 loop reads CASSETLAGMIETQYF. CDR3 nucleotide sequence: TGTGCCAGCAGTGAGACACTAGCGGGAATGATAGAGACCCAGTACTTC.

The chain employs TRBV7-9 and TRBJ1-2; D is perhaps TRBD1 (6 bases). This CDR3 comprises 16 residues. V lost 2 bases to trimming and J lost 6 bases, with 19 bases between them. Germline CDR1 reads SEHNR; CDR2 reads FQNEAQ (reference sequence). The CDR3 region is CASSLKRSISGDGYTF. The CDR3 DNA follows: TGTGCCAGCAGCTTAAAACGGTCCATTTCAGGGGATGGCTACACCTTC.

The chain employs TRBV5-1 and TRBJ1-6, with D hard to call. V lost 1 base and J lost 1, with 12 bases in between. CDR1 is SGHRS and CDR2 is YFSETQ in the germline V gene. The CDR3 runs 17 residues. CDR3 residues: CASSLFGAESYNSPLHF. The CDR3 DNA follows: TGCGCCAGCAGCTTGTTTGGTGCGGAGTCCTATAATTCACCCCTCCACTTT. Looking up the rest from reference TRBV5-1 and TRBJ1-6 gives the full variable domain: KAGVTQTPRYLIKTRGQQVTLSCSPISGHRSVSWYQQTPGQGLQFLFEYFSETQRNKGNFPGRFSGRQFSNSRSEMNVSTLELGDSALYLCASSLFGAESYNSPLHFGNGTRLTVT.

This clone showed up just once. The gene calls are TRBV27 and TRBJ2-3; D perhaps matches TRBD1 (6 bases). Germline V CDR1 and CDR2: MNHEY, SMNVEV (reference sequence). V dropped 5 bases and J dropped 2 bases, with 17 bases sitting between them. This CDR3 spans 16 amino acids. The CDR3 loop reads CASSPRPGTLTDTQYF. CDR3 coding DNA: TGTGCCAGCAGTCCCCGTCCCGGGACACTCACAGATACGCAGTATTTT.

The chain links TRBV10-3 to TRBJ2-5, with D possibly TRBD2 on 7 matching bases. The V gene lost 7 bases and the J gene lost 5 bases, with 23 bases spanning the gap. CDR1 is ENHRY and CDR2 is SYGVKD in the germline V gene. This CDR3 is built from 16 residues. This CDR3 reads CAIKARGRGKDETQYF. CDR3 nucleotide sequence: TGTGCCATCAAAGCGAGGGGGAGGGGGAAGGATGAGACCCAGTACTTC.

The V call is TRBV19, the J call TRBJ1-4; tentatively, D is TRBD1 (5 bases). In germline, CDR1 is LNHDA, CDR2 SQIVND (reference sequence). The CDR3 length is 16 residues. V was shortened by 3 bases and J by 5 bases, with 16 bases between the two germline ends. The CDR3, as DNA: TGTGCCAGTAGTATTCGTGGAGGGGACCTAAATGAAAAACTGTTTTTT. Its protein product is CASSIRGGDLNEKLFF.

This clone appeared a single time. The V and J genes are TRBV3-1 (or the pseudogene TRBV3-2) and TRBJ2-1; 7 bases fit TRBD2. This CDR3 comprises 20 residues. Germline CDR1 is LGHDT and CDR2 is YNNKEL (reference sequence). J lost 1 base, V lost 0 bases, and 15 bases had no gene match. The CDR3 here is CASSQEIRAQAGPSYNEQFF. CDR3 coding DNA: TGTGCCAGCAGCCAAGAAATACGGGCCCAAGCGGGACCGTCCTACAATGAGCAGTTCTTC.

The rearrangement links TRBV6-6 to TRBJ2-2, with D possibly TRBD2 on 6 matching bases. The CDR3 loop spans 14 amino acids. Trimming removed 0 bases at V and 5 bases at J, with 7 bases between. Germline V gene lookup returns CDR1 MNHNY and CDR2 SVGAGI (reference sequence). The CDR3 DNA is TGTGCCAGCAGTTACTCCGGGAGAACCGGGGAGCTGTTTTTT. Translating gives CASSYSGRTGELFF.

The rearrangement uses TRBV12-3 or TRBV12-4 and TRBJ2-2; D unresolved. This CDR3 is built from 12 residues. Trimming shortened V by 6 bases and J by 6 bases, and 8 bases separated the two germline ends. The CDR3 nucleotides read TGTGCCAGCAGGCCCTCGGCCGGGGAGCTGTTTTTT. Translating it yields CASRPSAGELFF.

The chain links TRBV28 to TRBJ2-1, with TRBD2 identical over 12 bases. The trim removed 8 bases at V and 2 bases at J, leaving 13 bases unmatched. CDR3 size: 18 residues. In germline, CDR1 is MDHEN, CDR2 SYDVKM. The CDR3 loop is CASGIPRGLAGPYNEQFF. CDR3 nucleotides: TGTGCCAGCGGAATCCCCAGAGGACTAGCGGGGCCCTACAATGAGCAGTTCTTC.

The rearrangement links TRBV5-4 to TRBJ2-7; maybe TRBD2 (7 bases). Trimming shortened V by 4 bases and J by 3 bases, and 23 bases separated the two germline ends. CDR3 length equals 17 residues. Germline V CDR1 and CDR2: SGHNT, YYREEE (reference sequence). The DNA of the CDR3 is TGTGCCAGCAGCACCGGGGGGCAGGGGCTGGGCTACTACGAGCAGTACTTC. It yields the protein CASSTGGQGLGYYEQYF.

This clone was found once. CDR3 nucleotide sequence: TGTGCCAGCAGCTTAAGGAGCTCTGGAAACACCATATATTTT. Encoded protein: CASSLRSSGNTIYF. This chain uses TRBV7-9 with TRBJ1-3, with no clear D. This CDR3 has 14 residues. CDR1 is SEHNR, CDR2 FQNEAQ, per germline (reference sequence). V gave up 2 bases and J gave up 0 bases, with 5 bases separating them.

This clone was picked up a small number of times. J is TRBJ1-1 and V is TRBV5-1, with 8 positions matching TRBD1. J gave up 1 base and V 1 base, and 6 bases lay outside the gene matches. Germline V gene sequence: CDR1 SGHRS, CDR2 YFSETQ. The CDR3 is made up of 16 amino acids. DNA of the CDR3: TGCGCCAGCAGCTTGAATTGGGGACAGGCGAACACTGAAGCTTTCTTT. Translating gives CASSLNWGQANTEAFF. The full variable domain, completed using reference TRBV5-1 and TRBJ1-1, is KAGVTQTPRYLIKTRGQQVTLSCSPISGHRSVSWYQQTPGQGLQFLFEYFSETQRNKGNFPGRFSGRQFSNSRSEMNVSTLELGDSALYLCASSLNWGQANTEAFFGQGTRLTVV.

The CDR3 loop reads CASSPLSGIQYF. In DNA, the CDR3 is TGTGCCAGCAGTCCCCTCTCAGGCATTCAGTACTTC. This chain links TRBV28 with TRBJ2-4; D uncertain. This CDR3 contains 12 residues. Germline CDR1 and CDR2: MDHEN and SYDVKM. The germline V and J ends were trimmed by 5 bases and 9 bases, with 11 bases remaining between them.

This chain links TRBV28 with TRBJ2-3; 7 bases align to TRBD2. CDR3 length: 14 amino acids. Germline CDR1 MDHEN, CDR2 SYDVKM. Losses at the gene ends were 6 bases for V and 2 bases for J; bases not matched to a gene: 5. In nucleotides, the CDR3 is TGTGCCAGCAGAAGAAGCGGGACCACAGATACGCAGTATTTT. Encoded protein: CASRRSGTTDTQYF.

This clone was seen ten or more times. The chain joins TRBV24-1 to TRBJ2-2; D is perhaps TRBD1 (6 bases). The CDR3 loop spans 15 amino acids. The germline gives CDR1 KGHDR, CDR2 SFDVKD. V shed 3 bases and J shed 6 bases, with 13 bases lying between them. CDR3 sequence: CATSDPSSGAGELFF. The DNA for the CDR3 is TGTGCCACCAGTGATCCCTCCTCAGGGGCCGGGGAGCTGTTTTTT.

The CDR3 nucleotides read TGTGCCAGCAGTACCAGTCGAGATACGCAGTATTTT. This encodes CASSTSRDTQYF. The chain carries TRBV6-6 and TRBJ2-3, with D uncertain. Trimming shortened V by 5 bases and J by 5 bases, and 8 bases separated the two germline ends. This CDR3 region has 12 residues. From germline, CDR1 is MNHNY and CDR2 SVGAGI (reference sequence).

The chain employs TRBV7-2 and TRBJ1-1; 8 positions agree with TRBD1. Germline CDR1 and CDR2: SGHTA and FQGNSA. V gave up 1 base and J gave up 4 bases; unmatched junction bases: 11. There are 17 residues in the CDR3. The CDR3 loop is CASSLVKPRGRGTEAFF. The CDR3 DNA reads as TGTGCCAGCAGCTTAGTCAAGCCCAGGGGGCGTGGCACTGAAGCTTTCTTT.

The chain is built from TRBV19 and TRBJ1-5, with TRBD1 identical over 12 bases. This CDR3 region has 21 residues. V shed 4 bases and J 4 bases; nucleotides not matched to a gene: 20. From germline, CDR1 is LNHDA and CDR2 SQIVND (reference sequence). The CDR3 protein is CASSTLSGTGGSKTSNQPQHF. The CDR3 DNA follows: TGTGCCAGTAGTACCCTTTCCGGGACAGGGGGCTCCAAGACCTCGAATCAGCCCCAGCATTTT.

This chain links TRBV24-1 with TRBJ1-2; D is uncertain. This CDR3 comprises 11 residues. V was trimmed by 6 bases and J by 6 bases, leaving 7 bases between them. The germline V gene has CDR1 KGHDR and CDR2 SFDVKD. The CDR3 region is CATSIGDGYTF. The CDR3 DNA follows: TGTGCCACCAGTATCGGGGATGGCTACACCTTC.

V is TRBV4-3 and J is TRBJ2-1; unclear D gene. The CDR3 is 12 amino acids. Trimming left V 2 bases short and J 5 bases short, with 4 bases between. Germline CDR1 is LGHNA and CDR2 is YSLEER. This CDR3 reads CASSQPNNEQFF. CDR3 in DNA: TGCGCCAGCAGCCAACCCAACAATGAGCAGTTCTTC.